Below are 18 T cell receptor beta chains sequenced from a single sample in a study of blood T cell repertoires in COVID-19. Sequencing used immunoSEQ multiplex PCR; TCRdb keeps in-frame clones, though not all of them. The sample includes 60,000 to 80,000 clones, over 75% seen only once; the top ten take under 20%. The specimen was peripheral blood. The receptors shown here come from an older woman with COVID-19, enrolled during active disease.

This rearrangement joins TRBV24-1 to TRBJ2-1; 14 positions match TRBD2. The CDR3 extends over 15 amino acids. Germline V gene sequence: CDR1 KGHDR, CDR2 SFDVKD. The V and J ends lost 4 bases and 7 bases, in that order; junction bases with no gene match: 2. CDR3 region: CATSDRTSGGNEQFF. The DNA of the CDR3 is TGTGCCACCAGTGACCGGACTAGCGGGGGGAATGAGCAGTTCTTC.

V usage is TRBV30 and J usage is TRBJ2-3; 11 positions agree with TRBD2. Germline loops: CDR1 GTSNPN, CDR2 SVGIG (reference sequence). The CDR3 length is 13 residues. The junction had 4 bases not matched to a gene; V was cut back by 8 bases and J by 3 bases. The CDR3 DNA reads TGTGCCGGACGGACTAGCGGGACAGATACGCAGTATTTT. It codes for CAGRTSGTDTQYF. The full variable domain, rest sourced from reference TRBV30 and TRBJ2-3, is SQTIHQWPATLVQPVGSPLSLECTVEGTSNPNLYWYRQAAGRGLQLLFYSVGIGQISSEVPQNLSASRPQDRQFILSSKKLLLSDSGFYLCAGRTSGTDTQYFGPGTRLTVL.

This clone turned up a few times. The chain combines TRBV19 with TRBJ2-1; 9 bases are shared with TRBD2. Germline trimming cut 8 bases from V and 8 bases from J; bases unmatched to any gene: 13. CDR3 size: 15 residues. Germline V gene data show CDR1 as LNHDA and CDR2 as SQIVND (reference sequence). This CDR3 reads CASGLSGRWIDEQFF. DNA of the CDR3: TGTGCCAGTGGATTGAGCGGGAGGTGGATCGATGAGCAGTTCTTC.

V usage is TRBV4-2 and J usage is TRBJ2-3, with 9 bases aligning to TRBD2. Germline V lookup: CDR1 LGHNA, CDR2 YNFKEQ. J was trimmed by 2 bases and V by 2 bases; bases with no gene match: 5. CDR3 length equals 16 residues. CDR3 sequence (DNA): TGTGCCAGCAGCCAATTGACTAGCGGAGACACAGATACGCAGTATTTT. Protein: CASSQLTSGDTDTQYF.

This clone was detected a few times. This chain uses TRBV9 with TRBJ1-2, with unresolved D. The V end lost 1 base, the J end lost 6 bases, and 16 bases lay between the germline ends. The CDR3 has 15 residues. Germline CDR1 is SGDLS and CDR2 is YYNGEE. The DNA for the CDR3 is TGTGCCAGCAGCGTATTTGCGCGGGAAGAACATGGCTACACCTTC. Translated, it gives CASSVFAREEHGYTF. The variable domain in full, completed from reference TRBV9 and TRBJ1-2, reads DSGVTQTPKHLITATGQRVTLRCSPRSGDLSVYWYQQSLDQGLQFLIQYYNGEERAKGNILERFSAQQFPDLHSELNLSSLELGDSALYFCASSVFAREEHGYTFGSGTRLTVV.

The chain carries TRBV6-5 and TRBJ1-5, with TRBD1 as a possible D gene (5 bases). CDR3 length: 15 amino acids. V gave up 2 bases and J gave up 3 bases, with 11 bases separating them. The germline gives CDR1 MNHEY, CDR2 SVGAGI. The CDR3 DNA is TGTGCCAGCAGTTACAGCCAGGGAAACAATCAGCCCCAGCATTTT. Its protein is CASSYSQGNNQPQHF.

The chain uses TRBV7-2 and TRBJ1-3; D is unresolved. The CDR3 has 16 amino acids. The V end lost 1 base, the J end lost 0 bases, and 10 bases lay between the germline ends. CDR1 SGHTA and CDR2 FQGNSA come from the germline V gene. The CDR3 nucleotides read TGTGCCAGCAGCTTAGAAGCACCCTTCTCTGGAAACACCATATATTTT. Encoded protein: CASSLEAPFSGNTIYF. Complete variable domain (other parts from reference TRBV7-2 and TRBJ1-3): GAGVSQSPSNKVTEKGKDVELRCDPISGHTALYWYRQSLGQGLEFLIYFQGNSAPDKSGLPSDRFSAERTGGSVSTLTIQRTQQEDSAVYLCASSLEAPFSGNTIYFGEGSWLTVV.

The chain combines TRBV20-1 with TRBJ1-1, with a possible D match to TRBD1 (6 bases). The V and J ends lost 3 bases and 4 bases respectively, with 9 bases between them. The germline CDR1 and CDR2 sequences are DFQATT and SNEGSKA (reference sequence). The CDR3 spans 12 residues. For the CDR3, the DNA is TGCAGTGCTAGTCAGGGGAGCACTGAAGCTTTCTTT. Translating it yields CSASQGSTEAFF.

This chain joins TRBV27 and TRBJ1-6, with unresolved D. From germline, CDR1 is MNHEY and CDR2 SMNVEV (reference sequence). Deletions cut 6 bases from V and 8 bases from J, with 11 bases between. This CDR3 region has 13 residues. The CDR3 DNA follows: TGTGCCAGCAGCCTTAGATCCTATTCACCCCTCCACTTT. Translation: CASSLRSYSPLHF.

This clone was seen a single time. The rearrangement links TRBV7-9 to TRBJ1-5; D gene uncertain. The CDR3 consists of 14 residues. Per germline, CDR1 SEHNR and CDR2 FQNEAQ (reference sequence). Trimming took off 3 bases at V and 7 bases at J, with 13 bases between the two ends. The CDR3 sequence is CASSFPPQKQPQHF. CDR3 nucleotide sequence: TGTGCCAGCAGCTTTCCGCCCCAGAAACAGCCCCAGCATTTT. Variable domain in full (rest from reference TRBV7-9 and TRBJ1-5): DTGVSQNPRHKITKRGQNVTFRCDPISEHNRLYWYRQTLGQGPEFLTYFQNEAQLEKSRLLSDRFSAERPKGSFSTLEIQRTEQGDSAMYLCASSFPPQKQPQHFGDGTRLSIL.

This CDR3 reads CASSIYSNGNQPQHF. The CDR3 nucleotides read TGTGCCAGTAGTATATACAGTAATGGCAATCAGCCCCAGCATTTT. This chain connects TRBV19 to TRBJ1-5; no clear D. Germline loops: CDR1 LNHDA, CDR2 SQIVND (reference sequence). V lost 2 bases to trimming and J lost 2 bases, with 10 bases between them. The CDR3 is 15 amino acids.

This rearrangement joins TRBV13 to TRBJ1-4, with TRBD1 identical over 8 bases. CDR1 is PRHDT and CDR2 is FYEKMQ in the germline V gene (reference sequence). V lost 6 bases to trimming and J lost 2 bases; unmatched junction nucleotides: 8. The CDR3 extends over 16 amino acids. CDR3 sequence: CASRSTGARTNEKLFF. The CDR3 nucleotides are TGTGCCAGCAGGTCGACAGGGGCGAGGACTAATGAAAAACTGTTTTTT.

This clone was seen a few times. The V call is TRBV19, the J call TRBJ2-7; TRBD1 matches 8 bases. J lost 7 bases, V lost 2 bases, and 7 bases had no gene match. Germline loops: CDR1 LNHDA, CDR2 SQIVND (reference sequence). The CDR3 spans 14 residues. This CDR3 is CASSISRQGREQYF. CDR3 DNA: TGTGCCAGTAGTATAAGTCGACAGGGGAGGGAGCAGTACTTC.

The V and J genes are TRBV6-2 or TRBV6-3 and TRBJ2-1, with TRBD2 matching 9 bases. The ends lost 2 bases at V and 3 bases at J; junction bases unmatched: 14. The CDR3 runs to 19 residues. Looked up from germline, CDR1 is MNHEY and CDR2 is SVGEGT. In DNA form, the CDR3 reads TGTGCCAGCAGTTACACCTGGCTAGCGGGACTCCCGGGCTACAATGAGCAGTTCTTC. Translated, it gives CASSYTWLAGLPGYNEQFF.

The rearrangement links TRBV7-2 to TRBJ2-3; perhaps TRBD1 as D (6 bases). V was shortened by 6 bases and J by 2 bases, with 12 bases between the two germline ends. Germline CDR1 reads SGHTA; CDR2 reads FQGNSA. CDR3 size: 14 residues. The chain's CDR3 is CASRPAGATDTQYF. The CDR3, as DNA: TGTGCCAGCAGGCCGGCAGGGGCCACAGATACGCAGTATTTT.

In this sample, this clone turned up a few times. DNA of the CDR3: TGTGCCAGCAGTCGAGGACAGACTGAAGCTTTCTTT. Amino acids: CASSRGQTEAFF. The J gene is TRBJ1-1, the V gene TRBV6-2 or TRBV6-3, with D perhaps matching TRBD1 (6 bases). The length of the CDR3 is 12 residues. V gave up 5 bases and J gave up 5 bases, with 9 bases separating them. The germline gives CDR1 MNHEY, CDR2 SVGEGT.

The V gene is TRBV7-9, the J gene TRBJ1-5, with D possibly being TRBD1 (5 bases). Germline V gene lookup returns CDR1 SEHNR and CDR2 FQNEAQ (reference sequence). V lost 4 bases and J lost 3, with 7 bases in between. The CDR3 is made up of 13 amino acids. The CDR3 DNA follows: TGTGCCAGCAGCTCGGACATCAATCAGCCCCAGCATTTT. Its protein product is CASSSDINQPQHF.

The chain recombines TRBV25-1 with TRBJ1-1; TRBD1 is a possible D gene (5 bases). V lost 6 bases, J lost 6 bases, and 14 bases lay in between. The germline gives CDR1 MGHDK, CDR2 SYGVNS. The length of the CDR3 is 13 residues. CDR3 sequence: CASREAWGAEAFF. As DNA, the CDR3 is TGTGCCAGCAGAGAGGCCTGGGGGGCTGAAGCTTTCTTT. Together with reference TRBV25-1 and TRBJ1-1, the CDR3 gives the full variable domain: EADIYQTPRYLVIGTGKKITLECSQTMGHDKMYWYQQDPGMELHLIHYSYGVNSTEKGDLSSESTVSRIRTEHFPLTLESARPSHTSQYLCASREAWGAEAFFGQGTRLTVV.